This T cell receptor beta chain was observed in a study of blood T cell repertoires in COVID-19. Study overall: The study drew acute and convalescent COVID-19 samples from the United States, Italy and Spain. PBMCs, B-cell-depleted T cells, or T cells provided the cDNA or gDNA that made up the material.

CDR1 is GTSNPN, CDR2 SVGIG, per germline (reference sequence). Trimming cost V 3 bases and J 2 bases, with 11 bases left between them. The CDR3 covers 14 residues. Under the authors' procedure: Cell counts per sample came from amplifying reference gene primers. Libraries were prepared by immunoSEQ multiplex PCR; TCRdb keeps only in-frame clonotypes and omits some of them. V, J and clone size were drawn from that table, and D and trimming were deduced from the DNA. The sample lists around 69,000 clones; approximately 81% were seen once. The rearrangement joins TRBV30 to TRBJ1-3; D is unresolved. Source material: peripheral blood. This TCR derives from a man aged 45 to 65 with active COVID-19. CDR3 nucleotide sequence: TGTGCCTGGAGCGTGGAGAGGGCTGGAAACACCATATATTTT. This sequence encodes CAWSVERAGNTIYF.